This TCR beta chain stems from a study of vaccination and CD4 T cells after COVID-19 (dated by TCRdb to about 2022). Some background on the complete study: SARS-CoV-2 positivity had been established in the convalescent patients by nasal swab PCR, and mild disease was recorded in nine of these patients and severe disease in one. For stimulating the cultures, overlapping spike peptide pools were used, derived from SARS-CoV-2 as well as from the common cold coronaviruses HCoV-NL63, HCoV-OC43 and HCoV-229E. The convalescent cohort included six males and four females, with two Hispanic individuals, seven Caucasians, two Asians and one multiracial person. Two doses of either the Pfizer-BioNTech BNT162b2 vaccine (n=8) or the Moderna mRNA-1273 vaccine (n=2) were administered to participants. Post-COVID blood samples were collected from convalescent patients a median of about 92 days after diagnosis, with a range of roughly 30 to 170 days. The spike-specific CD4+ TCR repertoire was compared before and after mRNA vaccination in 10 COVID-19 convalescent patients and a few infection-naive healthy vaccine recipients. Control cultures received a CEFX viral epitope pool as the positive control, an HIV-1 Nef peptide pool as the negative control, or no peptide. Post-vaccine blood samples were collected a median of around 10 weeks after the second vaccine dose, ranging from about 12 to 241 days.

The germline V and J ends show losses of 1 base and 8 bases respectively, and no gene match explains 10 bases of the junction. CDR1 and CDR2, per the germline V gene (reference sequence), are DFQATT and SNEGSKA. The CDR3 has 16 amino acids, counting the end cysteine and phenylalanine. Only CDR3 DNA remains: 48 bases, in frame from the first base. What the treatment or condition label conveys for this sample: roughly 11-day PBMC culture with coronavirus spike peptide pools or control peptides (ViraFEST assay). The ViraFEST assay was used in the study, in which antigen-specific T cells were expanded with peptide pools and expanded clonotypes were subsequently identified by TCR sequencing. The convalescent patients' positive SARS-CoV-2 PCR tests fell between March and December 2020, which was before the Alpha, Beta and Delta variants emerged in the United States. Each well held around 2 million PBMCs cultured with around 9 ug/ml peptide pools in IMDM containing approximately 5% human AB serum and 7.5 to 10 IU/ml IL-2. On days 3 and 7, half of the culture medium was replaced with fresh IL-2-containing medium. CD4+ T cells were isolated after roughly eleven days of culture through negative selection using the EasySep CD4+ T cell isolation kit. PBMCs were separated from whole blood using Ficoll-Paque Plus gradient centrifugation and then either used fresh or cryopreserved at -140C. Each culture condition was generally run in triplicate wells.

This clonotype was counted only a few times. Its antigen target is currently unknown. Base-call qualities are not available, and no considerably larger clone is one nucleotide away. The method behind the library was PCR. DNA from cultured CD4+ T cells underwent TCR sequencing with the Oncomine TCR Beta short-read assay at the Johns Hopkins FTIC core. The QIAamp micro DNA kit was used to extract genomic DNA from the cultured CD4+ T cells. The Oncomine TCR Beta libraries from cultured CD4+ T cells were pooled using unique dual indexes and then sequenced on an Illumina iSeq 100. The authors processed their data as follows. Non-productive sequences were removed, and CDR3s not starting with C, not ending with F or W, or shorter than 7 amino acids were discarded. Antigen-specific clonotypes were identified with the MANAFEST web application by comparing peptide-stimulated wells with reference and other culture wells. An FDR below 0.05, an odds ratio above 5, and a productive frequency above 0.1% in at least two of three replicate wells were required for clones to be considered positive. A clonotype was classed as cross-reactive if the clonotype showed significant expansion both in SARS-CoV-2 spike wells and in at least one common cold coronavirus spike condition. CDR3 homology was assessed with Levenshtein distances (stringdist) and unrooted phylogenetic trees (ape) in R version 3.6.1. TCRdb reran the public reads through fastp at Q25 and MiXCR, keeping productive beta chains. Every entry covers one CDR3 protein and lists the most common genes and DNA from its rows. It is TCRdb's table, rather than the study itself, that gives the V and J calls and clone size. This sample has 20,000 to 25,000 distinct CDR3 sequences in its table, and approximately 61% of those were observed once. Of the sample, 3.5% to 4.5% falls within the top ten clones.

What the study reported, not specific to this receptor: Nearly all vaccine-specific clones in convalescent patients (304 of 307) were mono-reactive for SARS-CoV-2 spike rather than cross-reactive with common cold coronaviruses. The median count of SARS-CoV-2-reactive clonotypes went up from some 23 after infection to 38 after vaccination, although the change was not significant. Among the post-vaccine SARS-CoV-2-reactive clones in convalescent patients, a median approximately 86% showed up only after vaccination, which suggests vaccine-specific priming. Only a relatively small number of convalescent patients were included in the study, and early timepoints following natural infection were not analyzed.

This clonotype was obtained from a human donor who had recovered from COVID-19. Material for sequencing was CD4+ T cells from blood, cultured in vitro. The rearrangement combines TRBV20-1 with TRBJ1-6; 8 central nucleotides agree with TRBD1. The sequence in DNA is TGCAGTGCTAGAGTCCAGGAACAGGGGGATGATTCACCCCTCCACTTT. Its protein product is CSARVQEQGDDSPLHF.